These 25 T cell receptor beta chains were sequenced from one sample in a study of breast tumors, draining lymph nodes, adjacent tissues. TCRdb analysed the multiplex PCR reads with MiXCR anew, one entry per CDR3 protein. This sample has around 230,000 distinct CDR3 sequences; about 34% occur once, and the top ten carry about 1.4%. Samples came from axillary lymph nodes draining the breast cancer. The material sequenced was axillary lymph node tissue. These TCRs come from a female donor with breast cancer. Some clones in this sample may be carry-over from other donors' samples.

This clonotype was picked up many times. The V call is TRBV2, the J call TRBJ2-7, with D hard to call. Trimming stripped 4 bases from V and 2 bases from J, with 6 bases between. This CDR3 contains 12 residues. From germline, CDR1 is SNHLY and CDR2 FYNNEI. CDR3 bases: TGTGCCAGCAGTGTTGTAGCCTACGAGCAGTACTTC. Translated: CASSVVAYEQYF. Together with reference TRBV2 and TRBJ2-7, the CDR3 gives the full variable domain: EPEVTQTPSHQVTQMGQEVILRCVPISNHLYFYWYRQILGQKVEFLVSFYNNEISEKSEIFDDQFSVERPDGSNFTLKIRSTKLEDSAMYFCASSVVAYEQYFGPGTRLTVT.

There are many counts of this clonotype. The chain couples TRBV2 to TRBJ2-3; tentatively, D is TRBD1 (6 bases). Deletions cut 7 bases from V and 3 bases from J, with 11 bases between. CDR1 is SNHLY, CDR2 FYNNEI, per germline. The CDR3 has 13 residues. CDR3 residues: CASNRERTDTQYF. The CDR3 DNA sequence: TGTGCCAGCAACAGGGAGAGGACAGATACGCAGTATTTT.

A word on this clonotype: A read error is possible here, since a much larger clone lies one base away. The chain employs TRBV20-1 and TRBJ2-1, with D unclear. The CDR3 spans 15 residues. The V gene lost 2 bases and the J gene lost 0 bases, with 11 bases spanning the gap. Looked up from germline, CDR1 is DFQATT and CDR2 is SNEGSKA (reference sequence). Here the CDR3 reads CSARRASRSYNEQFF. The CDR3 DNA follows: TGCAGTGCTAGACGGGCATCTCGCTCCTACAATGAGCAGTTCTTC.

This clonotype has ten or more counts. The chain joins TRBV6-1 to TRBJ2-3; a weak D match, TRBD2 (5 bases). The CDR3 totals 20 residues. The V gene's germline CDR1 is MNHNS and CDR2 SASEGT. V was clipped by 0 bases and J by 1 base, with 23 bases between them. The CDR3 reads CASSEALIVGVTSGTDTQYF. The CDR3 nucleotides are TGTGCCAGCAGTGAAGCGCTAATCGTGGGAGTGACTTCGGGCACAGATACGCAGTATTTT.

The chain has TRBV3-1 and TRBJ2-2; TRBD1 matches 10 bases. CDR3 length: 17 amino acids. Germline V lookup: CDR1 LGHDT, CDR2 YNNKEL (reference sequence). Trimming removed 4 bases from V and 0 bases from J; junction bases left unmatched: 5. The CDR3 sequence: CASSRRTGGTNTGELFF. In nucleotides, the CDR3 is TGTGCCAGCAGCCGACGGACAGGGGGTACGAACACCGGGGAGCTGTTTTTT.

V is TRBV20-1 and J is TRBJ1-3, with D perhaps matching TRBD1 (5 bases). Looked up from germline, CDR1 is DFQATT and CDR2 is SNEGSKA (reference sequence). The CDR3 length is 12 residues. Trimming left V 3 bases short and J 3 bases short, with 6 bases between. The CDR3 is CSARGLGNTIYF. Here the CDR3 DNA reads TGCAGTGCTAGGGGGCTTGGAAACACCATATATTTT.

This rearrangement joins TRBV19 to TRBJ1-1; D is unresolved. The germline V gene has CDR1 LNHDA and CDR2 SQIVND (reference sequence). The germline V and J ends were trimmed by 6 bases and 5 bases, with 19 bases remaining between them. The CDR3 runs to 15 residues. The CDR3 coding sequence is TGTGCCAGTAGGTACCGGTCGAGGAATGGAACTGAAGCTTTCTTT. The encoded protein is CASRYRSRNGTEAFF.

This clonotype was seen at least ten times. This may come from a read error, since a much larger clone is one base off. This chain links TRBV11-2 with TRBJ2-5; no clear D gene. The CDR3 contains 11 residues. V was cut by 5 bases and J by 13 bases, with 14 bases left in between. Looked up from germline, CDR1 is SGHAT and CDR2 is FQNNGV. CDR3 DNA sequence: TGTGCCAGCAGCCCCTCAAAGGAACCGTACTTC. Translation: CASSPSKEPYF.

V and J are TRBV29-1 and TRBJ2-6, with 7 bases aligning to TRBD2. Germline CDR1 is SQVTM and CDR2 is ANQGSEA. This CDR3 has 12 residues. In DNA, the CDR3 is TGCGGGGGGGACGCTGGGGCCAACGTCCTGACTTTC. Translated, it gives CGGDAGANVLTF.

Notes on this clonotype: Being one base from a much bigger clone, this may be a read error. V gene TRBV6-1 combines with J gene TRBJ2-1; possible D gene TRBD1, 5 bases. The CDR3 contains 15 residues. Trimming shortened V by 5 bases and J by 0 bases, and 11 bases separated the two germline ends. Germline CDR1 and CDR2: MNHNS and SASEGT. The CDR3 nucleotides read TGTGCCAGCAGTCCACGACAGAGCTCCTACAATGAGCAGTTCTTC. Its translation is CASSPRQSSYNEQFF.

This clonotype was seen ten or more times. The chain uses TRBV15 and TRBJ1-4, with 9 bases fitting TRBD1. The CDR3 consists of 15 residues. Germline V gives CDR1 LNHNV, CDR2 YYDKDF (reference sequence). The V and J ends lost 3 bases and 4 bases, in that order; junction bases with no gene match: 3. The CDR3 DNA follows: TGTGCCACCAGCAGGCAGGACAGGGGTAATGAAAAACTGTTTTTT. Translated, it gives CATSRQDRGNEKLFF.

This clonotype has at least ten counts. The chain uses TRBV4-1 and TRBJ2-3, with a tentative D call TRBD2 (6 bases). Germline lookup yields CDR1 MGHRA and CDR2 YSYEKL. CDR3 size: 13 residues. Trimming cost V 8 bases and J 0 bases, with 9 bases left between them. The CDR3 DNA reads as TGCGCCAGCTCAGCGGGTAGCACAGATACGCAGTATTTT. Protein: CASSAGSTDTQYF.

This clonotype has a count of ten or more. This rearrangement joins TRBV4-1 to TRBJ1-5; tentative D call: TRBD1 (6 bases). V dropped 6 bases and J dropped 2 bases, with 14 bases sitting between them. CDR3 length: 15 residues. Per the germline V gene, CDR1 is MGHRA and CDR2 is YSYEKL. The CDR3 sequence is CASREQQGRNQPQHF. The CDR3 DNA follows: TGCGCCAGCAGGGAACAACAGGGACGCAATCAGCCCCAGCATTTT.

The J gene is TRBJ1-1, the V gene TRBV10-3, with TRBD1 as a possible D gene (5 bases). Germline CDR1 reads ENHRY; CDR2 reads SYGVKD. Trimming took 10 bases from V and 4 from J, leaving 10 bases between them. CDR3 length: 11 amino acids. As DNA, the CDR3 is TGTGCCAGCGAGAGGGGCACTGAAGCTTTCTTT. It specifies CASERGTEAFF.

Comment on this clonotype: A much larger clone lies one base from this, so it may be a read error. The CDR3 carries no conserved terminal phenylalanine or tryptophan, so it likely arises from a read error. The chain employs TRBV28 and TRBJ1-6, with TRBD1 identical over 7 bases. Trimming at V came to 3 bases and at J to 7 bases, leaving 12 bases not matched to a gene. Germline V gives CDR1 MDHEN, CDR2 SYDVKM. CDR3 size: 17 residues. In DNA form, the CDR3 reads TGTGCCAGCAGTTTCCATGCGGGGGGGACAGCCAATTCACCCCTCCACCTT. Protein: CASSFHAGGTANSPLHL.

V is TRBV6-6 and J is TRBJ2-3; possibly TRBD2 for D (6 bases). This CDR3 comprises 14 residues. The V gene lost 6 bases and the J gene lost 4 bases, with 14 bases spanning the gap. CDR1 and CDR2 from the germline V gene are MNHNY and SVGAGI (reference sequence). The CDR3 DNA sequence: TGTGCCAGCAGCCGGGGGACCGGGGCAGATACGCAGTATTTT. Protein sequence: CASSRGTGADTQYF.

This clonotype was counted ten times or more. The V gene is TRBV10-3, the J gene TRBJ1-2; 11 nucleotides match TRBD1. CDR1 is ENHRY, CDR2 SYGVKD, per germline. The length of the CDR3 is 15 residues. V shed 2 bases, J shed 7 bases, and the junction held 6 bases outside the gene matches. The CDR3 region has the DNA TGTGCCATCAGTGAGGGACAGGGGGCGCTTTTTGGCTACACCTTC. This encodes CAISEGQGALFGYTF.

Only one count was recorded for this clonotype. The chain employs TRBV7-9 and TRBJ1-3; D is uncertain. The CDR3 has 8 amino acids. Germline CDR1 is SEHNR and CDR2 is FQNEAQ (reference sequence). V lost 7 bases and J 8 bases, leaving 0 bases between the germline ends. The CDR3 sequence is CASNTIYF. In DNA, the CDR3 is TGTGCCAGCAACACCATATATTTT. Full variable domain (outside the CDR3, taken from reference TRBV7-9 and TRBJ1-3): DTGVSQNPRHKITKRGQNVTFRCDPISEHNRLYWYRQTLGQGPEFLTYFQNEAQLEKSRLLSDRFSAERPKGSFSTLEIQRTEQGDSAMYLCASNTIYFGEGSWLTVV.

This clonotype was found many times. This chain connects TRBV12-3 or TRBV12-4 to TRBJ1-6; a weak D match, TRBD1 (6 bases). V gave up 2 bases and J gave up 9 bases, with 14 bases separating them. The CDR3 covers 15 residues. For the CDR3, the DNA is TGTGCCAGCAGTTTAAGTGGGCCGGGGGCTTCACCCCTCCACTTT. Its translation: CASSLSGPGASPLHF.

This clonotype was found a few times. A read error may be the cause here, since a much bigger clone is one base away. V and J are TRBV11-2 and TRBJ2-7, with D uncertain. The CDR3 loop spans 13 amino acids. Deletions cut 7 bases from V and 6 bases from J, with 16 bases between. CDR1 and CDR2 from the germline V gene are SGHAT and FQNNGV. In DNA, the CDR3 is TGTGCCAGCAATCAGATTACAGCCTCCGAGCAGTACTTC. Its translation: CASNQITASEQYF.

Points on this clonotype: One end of the junction varies from germline; a read error may be responsible. This chain joins TRBV10-3 and TRBJ2-3; 7 bases are a match to TRBD2. This CDR3 is 14 amino acids long. Germline CDR1 ENHRY, CDR2 SYGVKD. The DNA of the CDR3 is TGTGCCATCAGCGGGCGGGGGTCCACAGATACGCGGTATTTT. Translating gives CAISGRGSTDTRYF.

This clonotype was seen ten or more times. This chain joins TRBV6-5 and TRBJ1-2; tentatively, D is TRBD1 (5 bases). Germline CDR1 MNHEY, CDR2 SVGAGI. This CDR3 is 16 amino acids long. Trimming stripped 0 bases from V and 8 bases from J, with 19 bases between. CDR3 in DNA: TGTGCCAGCAGTTACTCGATTTACGACGGTACAGGCGGCTACACCTTC. It translates to CASSYSIYDGTGGYTF.

This clonotype has just a few counts. One base away lies a much larger clone, so this may be a sequencing read error. The gene calls are TRBV19 and TRBJ1-2, with D possibly matching TRBD1 (6 bases). Germline lookup yields CDR1 LNHDA and CDR2 SQIVND (reference sequence). Deletions cut 6 bases from V and 5 bases from J, with 25 bases between. The CDR3 spans 17 residues. The CDR3 DNA sequence: TGTGCCAGTAGCCCGACTGGCCACGGGGGGCCTTCTTATGGCTACACCTTC. As protein: CASSPTGHGGPSYGYTF. Full variable domain (rest looked up from reference TRBV19 and TRBJ1-2): DGGITQSPKYLFRKEGQNVTLSCEQNLNHDAMYWYRQDPGQGLRLIYYSQIVNDFQKGDIAEGYSVSREKKESFPLTVTSAQKNPTAFYLCASSPTGHGGPSYGYTFGSGTRLTVV.

There are many counts of this clonotype. This chain uses TRBV12-5 with TRBJ2-6; tentatively, D is TRBD1 (5 bases). The CDR3 contains 18 residues. Germline loops: CDR1 LGHNT, CDR2 FRNRAP. Trimming took off 5 bases at V and 0 bases at J, with 17 bases between the two ends. DNA for the CDR3: TGTGCTAGTGGTATCAACAGGCAACCCAGCTCTGGGGCCAACGTCCTGACTTTC. Translating it yields CASGINRQPSSGANVLTF.

The chain joins TRBV20-1 to TRBJ1-2, with D tentatively TRBD1 (5 bases). There are 13 residues in the CDR3. CDR1 and CDR2 (germline): DFQATT, SNEGSKA (reference sequence). V gave up 4 bases and J gave up 0 bases, with 9 bases separating them. Written as DNA, the CDR3 is TGCAGTGCTACGGCAGGGTCTAACTATGGCTACACCTTC. Translating it yields CSATAGSNYGYTF.